The entry below gives a single T cell receptor (beta chain) sequence along with its context. The V gene's germline CDR1 is SGHRS and CDR2 YFSETQ. This CDR3 has 14 residues. Trimming took 3 bases from V and 11 from J; bases not matched to a gene: 5. These data come from a study of T cell responses to AZD1222 COVID-19 vaccine. Assay: immunoSEQ multiplex PCR; the TCRdb copy retains only in-frame clones and omits some. The sample has around 92,000 clones, around 90% seen once; the top ten hold around 6.9%. The chain is built from TRBV5-1 and TRBJ2-1, with 13 positions matching TRBD2. This clonotype was obtained from an adult in good health. Sample: peripheral blood, taken on day 0 of AZD1222 vaccination. CDR3 region: CASSSGLAGNKQFF. Here the CDR3 DNA reads TGCGCCAGCAGCTCGGGACTAGCGGGGAATAAGCAGTTCTTC.